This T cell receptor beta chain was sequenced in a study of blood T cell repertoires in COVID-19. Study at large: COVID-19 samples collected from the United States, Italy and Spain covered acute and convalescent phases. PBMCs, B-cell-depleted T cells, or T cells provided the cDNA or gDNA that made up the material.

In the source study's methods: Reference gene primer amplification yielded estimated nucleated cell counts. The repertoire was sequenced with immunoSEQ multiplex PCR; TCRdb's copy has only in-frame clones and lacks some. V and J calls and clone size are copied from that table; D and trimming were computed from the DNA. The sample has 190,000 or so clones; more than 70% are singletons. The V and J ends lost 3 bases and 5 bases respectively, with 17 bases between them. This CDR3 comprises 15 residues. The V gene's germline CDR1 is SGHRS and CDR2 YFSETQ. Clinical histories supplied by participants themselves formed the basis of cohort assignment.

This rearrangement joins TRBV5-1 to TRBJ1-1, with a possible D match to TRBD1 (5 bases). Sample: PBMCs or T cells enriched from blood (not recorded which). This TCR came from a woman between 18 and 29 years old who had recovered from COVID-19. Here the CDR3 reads CASSSETQGRTEAFF. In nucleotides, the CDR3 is TGCGCCAGCAGCTCAGAGACTCAGGGTAGGACTGAAGCTTTCTTT.